This T cell receptor (beta chain) was captured by sequencing in a study of beta chain features in type 1 diabetes. Across the study: Sorted cells from all samples, numbering some 99,000,000, were examined. Whole-study results and caveats: Shortening that was moderate but significant affected the TCRB CDR3s of Type 1 diabetes patients in all four CD4+ subsets. Within patients, naive, central memory and Treg TCRB repertoires seemed more similar than within healthy donors.

Researchers reported sorting CD4+ naive, central memory, regulatory and stem cell-like memory cells via CD45RO/CCR7/CD25/CD127/CD95/CD27. Reverse transcription of all isolated RNA meant that expressed TCRB transcripts were sequenced. The table came from immunoSEQ multiplex PCR; TCRdb's copy has only in-frame clones and leaves some out. The sample yields 640,000 or so clones, roughly an eighth seen once. This clone has just a few counts. Its specificity is unknown. Trimming cost V 8 bases and J 6 bases, with 17 bases left between them. The CDR3 covers 13 residues. CDR1 is MDHEN and CDR2 is SYDVKM in the germline V gene.

The TCR originated in a man aged 18-30 years with type 1 diabetes. The V call is TRBV28, the J call TRBJ2-7; D not resolved. Sequencing was carried out using naive CD4+ T cells from blood. The CDR3 nucleotides read TGTGCCAGCCGCCGGACGAGGTGGTCCGAGCAGTACTTC. Its protein product is CASRRTRWSEQYF.